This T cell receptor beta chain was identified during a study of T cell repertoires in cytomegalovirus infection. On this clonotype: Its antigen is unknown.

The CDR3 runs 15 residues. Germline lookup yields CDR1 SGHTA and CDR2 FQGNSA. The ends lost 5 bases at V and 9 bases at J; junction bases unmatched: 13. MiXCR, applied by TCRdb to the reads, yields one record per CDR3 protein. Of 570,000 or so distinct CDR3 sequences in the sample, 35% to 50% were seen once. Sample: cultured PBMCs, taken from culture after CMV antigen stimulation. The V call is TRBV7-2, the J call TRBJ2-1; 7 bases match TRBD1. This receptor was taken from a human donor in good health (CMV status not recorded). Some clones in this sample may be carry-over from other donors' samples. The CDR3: CASSPDRVRSLEQFF. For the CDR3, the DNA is TGTGCCAGCAGCCCTGACAGGGTACGGTCTCTTGAGCAGTTCTTC.